The sample holds a few counts of the clone carrying this TCR beta chain. This sample was taken from a study of blood T cell repertoires in COVID-19. At the level of the study: Acute and convalescent COVID-19 samples came from the United States, Italy and Spain. T cells, B-cell-depleted T cells, or PBMCs supplied cDNA or gDNA.

Trimming cost V 11 bases and J 2 bases, with 7 bases left between them. This CDR3 spans 10 amino acids. Germline V gene lookup returns CDR1 MDHEN and CDR2 SYDVKM. Authors' data handling: Estimated nucleated cell counts came from reference gene primer amplification. Assay: immunoSEQ multiplex PCR; the TCRdb copy retains only in-frame clones and omits some. The V and J calls and clone size are taken from that table; D and trimming were inferred from the DNA. The top ten clones hold less than 3% of a sample with around 170,000 clones, approximately 79% of them seen once. The chain joins TRBV28 to TRBJ2-7; D is perhaps TRBD1 (5 bases). This clonotype originated in an elderly woman with acute or convalescent COVID-19. Material: peripheral blood. The CDR3 region has the DNA TGTGCCGTAGGGGCCTACGAGCAGTACTTC. Its translation: CAVGAYEQYF.